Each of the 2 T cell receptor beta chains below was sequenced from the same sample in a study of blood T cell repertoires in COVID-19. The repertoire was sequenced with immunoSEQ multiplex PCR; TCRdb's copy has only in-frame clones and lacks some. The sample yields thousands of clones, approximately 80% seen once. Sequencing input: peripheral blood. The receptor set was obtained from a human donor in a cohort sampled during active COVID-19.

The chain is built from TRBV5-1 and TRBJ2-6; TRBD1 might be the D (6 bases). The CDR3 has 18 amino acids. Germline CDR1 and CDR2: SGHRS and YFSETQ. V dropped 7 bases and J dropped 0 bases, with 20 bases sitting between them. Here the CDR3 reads CASGTQGNPSSGANVLTF. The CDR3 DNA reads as TGCGCCAGCGGAACACAGGGCAATCCGAGCTCTGGGGCCAACGTCCTGACTTTC.

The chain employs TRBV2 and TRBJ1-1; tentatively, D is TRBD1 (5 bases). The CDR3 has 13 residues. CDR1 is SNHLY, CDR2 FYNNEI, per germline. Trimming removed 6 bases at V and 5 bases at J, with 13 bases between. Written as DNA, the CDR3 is TGTGCCAGCAGATTAGACGGGGGGACTGAAGCTTTCTTT. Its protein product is CASRLDGGTEAFF.